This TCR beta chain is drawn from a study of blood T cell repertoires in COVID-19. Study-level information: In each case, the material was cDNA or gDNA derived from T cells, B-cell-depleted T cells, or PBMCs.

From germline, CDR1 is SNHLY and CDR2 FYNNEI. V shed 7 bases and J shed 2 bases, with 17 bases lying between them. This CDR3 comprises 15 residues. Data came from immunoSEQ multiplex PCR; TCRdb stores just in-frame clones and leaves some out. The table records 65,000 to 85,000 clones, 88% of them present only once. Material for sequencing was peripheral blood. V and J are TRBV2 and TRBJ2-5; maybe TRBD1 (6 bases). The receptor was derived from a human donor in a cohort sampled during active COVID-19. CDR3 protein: CASKGRGREQETQYF. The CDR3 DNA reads TGTGCCAGCAAGGGCAGGGGACGTGAACAAGAGACCCAGTACTTC.